The clone carrying this T cell receptor (beta chain) appeared many times. Its antigen is unknown. This sample was taken from a study of T cells in Graves' hyperthyroidism and ophthalmopathy. CDR3 length: 15 residues. Germline CDR1 is MDHEN and CDR2 is SYDVKM. The V end was cut by 5 bases, the J end by 1 base, with 12 bases between. Study-level results: Ophthalmopathy and stable hyperthyroidism were told apart by a 13 V-J model.

TCR beta CDR3 region amplification was performed from RNA transcripts. In the first-round RT-PCR of the TCR CDR3, the HTBI primer set was used. One entry per CDR3 protein results from TCRdb running MiXCR on the multiplex PCR reads. The data show around 690,000 distinct CDR3 sequences, about 18% seen once. It was considered stable Graves' hyperthyroidism when ophthalmopathy did not progress within 18 months. Patients aged 18 to 65 had newly diagnosed hyperthyroidism of under 2 months' duration. Patients having uncontrolled infection, another autoimmune disease, pregnancy or lactation were not included.

The sequence derives from a man in his fifties with Graves' hyperthyroidism. J is TRBJ1-3 and V is TRBV28; a possible D gene is TRBD1 (5 bases). The sample taken for sequencing was blood. The DNA of the CDR3 is TGTGCCAGCAGTACGCCCGCAGGGTCTGGAAACACCATATATTTT. Translated, it gives CASSTPAGSGNTIYF.